The 17 T cell receptor beta chains presented below share a single source sample, sequenced in a study of a mutant IDH1 vaccine in newly diagnosed glioma. No antigen has been assigned to these receptors. Time point reported: week 11, during vaccination. Vaccinated patients received 300 ug of mutant IDH1 20-mer peptide per dose, with topical imiquimod. Sequencing used immunoSEQ multiplex PCR; TCRdb keeps in-frame clones, though not all of them. This sample yields 57,000 or so clones, of which 84% are seen a single time; approximately 3.8% belongs to the top ten. The material was PBMCs, obtained from a glioma patient whose treatment included an IDH1 peptide vaccine. All receptors come from a man in his thirties or forties with glioma.

This sequence joins TRBV2 and TRBJ1-5, with D perhaps matching TRBD1 (5 bases). With 2 bases removed from V and 7 bases from J, the gap between germline ends came to 12 bases. The CDR3 extends over 14 amino acids. From germline, CDR1 is SNHLY and CDR2 FYNNEI. In DNA, the CDR3 is TGTGCCAGCAGTGAATCGTTAGGGACCCAGCCCCAGCATTTT. The encoded protein is CASSESLGTQPQHF.

CDR3 residues: CATSRVGGVPDTQYF. The CDR3 nucleotides are TGTGCCACCAGCAGAGTCGGGGGAGTTCCTGATACGCAGTATTTT. The chain links TRBV15 to TRBJ2-3, with a tentative D call TRBD2 (6 bases). Trimming cost V 1 base and J 6 bases, with 14 bases left between them. The V gene's germline CDR1 is LNHNV and CDR2 YYDKDF (reference sequence). The CDR3 sequence is 15 residues long.

V gene TRBV6-5 combines with J gene TRBJ2-7; TRBD2 is a possible D gene (6 bases). Trimming took off 5 bases at V and 6 bases at J, with 14 bases between the two ends. The CDR3 spans 13 residues. CDR1 MNHEY and CDR2 SVGAGI come from the germline V gene. The CDR3 region has the DNA TGTGCCAGCAGTCTCTGGAGGGCTCGCGAGCAGTACTTC. It is translated as CASSLWRAREQYF.

The chain carries TRBV5-1 and TRBJ1-2, with 9 positions matching TRBD1. Germline V lookup: CDR1 SGHRS, CDR2 YFSETQ. Trimming removed 3 bases from V and 1 base from J; junction bases left unmatched: 4. This CDR3 contains 15 residues. CDR3 in DNA: TGCGCCAGCAGCTCACAGGGGGCGGTTAACTATGGCTACACCTTC. Amino acids: CASSSQGAVNYGYTF.

The rearrangement links TRBV5-4 to TRBJ2-3; 7 positions agree with TRBD2. Germline CDR1 reads SGHNT; CDR2 reads YYREEE (reference sequence). The CDR3 is 17 residues long. The trim removed 3 bases at V and 1 base at J, leaving 11 bases unmatched. This CDR3 is CASSSKDAGVGTDTQYF. CDR3 nucleotides: TGTGCCAGCAGCTCCAAAGACGCGGGGGTGGGCACAGATACGCAGTATTTT.

This clone was observed a few times. The rearrangement uses TRBV28 and TRBJ1-1, with 8 bases lining up with TRBD1. Germline trimming cut 6 bases from V and 7 bases from J; bases unmatched to any gene: 13. Looked up from germline, CDR1 is MDHEN and CDR2 is SYDVKM. The CDR3 consists of 15 residues. The CDR3 nucleotides are TGTGCCAGCAGCCGCCACCCCTCCGGGACAGGTGAAGCTTTCTTT. Protein product: CASSRHPSGTGEAFF.

The chain employs TRBV7-3 and TRBJ1-2, with 10 bases identical to TRBD1. The CDR3 is 13 amino acids. V trimming: 5 bases; J trimming: 6 bases; junction bases outside the gene matches: 3. The germline V gene encodes CDR1 SGHTA and CDR2 FQGTGA. The CDR3 bases are TGTGCCAGCAGCCAGACAGGGGGCCATGGCTACACCTTC. Encoded protein: CASSQTGGHGYTF.

The V and J genes are TRBV5-1 and TRBJ2-2, with 10 nucleotides matching TRBD2. V gave up 1 base and J gave up 3 bases; unmatched junction bases: 0. Germline V gives CDR1 SGHRS, CDR2 YFSETQ. The CDR3 spans 15 residues. Here the CDR3 DNA reads TGCGCCAGCAGCTTGCTAGCGGGAGACACCGGGGAGCTGTTTTTT. Translating it yields CASSLLAGDTGELFF.

This chain links TRBV28 with TRBJ2-7, with no clear D. Germline assignment: CDR1 MDHEN and CDR2 SYDVKM. The germline V and J ends were trimmed by 0 bases and 7 bases, with 4 bases remaining between them. CDR3 length: 11 amino acids. Here the CDR3 reads CASSLWREQYF. As DNA, the CDR3 is TGTGCCAGCAGTTTATGGAGGGAGCAGTACTTC.

This clone was detected only a few times. This sequence joins TRBV9 and TRBJ2-5, with D possibly being TRBD1 (5 bases). This CDR3 is 14 amino acids long. The ends were cut back, 7 bases at V and 4 bases at J, with 17 bases in the middle. CDR1 is SGDLS and CDR2 is YYNGEE in the germline V gene. This chain's CDR3 is CASSQGTSGETQYF. Here the CDR3 DNA reads TGTGCCAGCTCTCAGGGAACGTCGGGAGAGACCCAGTACTTC.

The rearrangement links TRBV18 to TRBJ2-7; D remains ambiguous. Looked up from germline, CDR1 is KGHSH and CDR2 is LQKENI. Trimming removed 2 bases from V and 6 bases from J, with 8 bases in between. This CDR3 comprises 12 residues. As DNA, the CDR3 is TGTGCCAGCTCACCAACTTTGGGCGAGCAGTACTTC. This translates into CASSPTLGEQYF.

Of note for this clone: Other DNA sequences from this sample encode an identical CDR3 as well. The chain joins TRBV9 to TRBJ1-4; no clear D. The germline V and J ends were trimmed by 0 bases and 1 base, with 4 bases remaining between them. In germline, CDR1 is SGDLS, CDR2 YYNGEE. The CDR3 covers 14 residues. The CDR3 reads CASSVGGTNEKLFF. The CDR3 DNA is TGTGCCAGCAGCGTAGGGGGAACTAATGAAAAACTGTTTTTT. Full variable domain (remainder filled in from reference TRBV9 and TRBJ1-4): DSGVTQTPKHLITATGQRVTLRCSPRSGDLSVYWYQQSLDQGLQFLIQYYNGEERAKGNILERFSAQQFPDLHSELNLSSLELGDSALYFCASSVGGTNEKLFFGSGTQLSVL.

The chain recombines TRBV28 with TRBJ2-7; D is unresolved. CDR3 length: 14 amino acids. Germline V gives CDR1 MDHEN, CDR2 SYDVKM. V lost 4 bases and J lost 3, with 13 bases in between. DNA for the CDR3: TGTGCCAGCAGTTCACCTCCGGACGACTACGAGCAGTACTTC. As protein: CASSSPPDDYEQYF.

This rearrangement joins TRBV28 to TRBJ2-2; D is perhaps TRBD1 (5 bases). CDR1 is MDHEN, CDR2 SYDVKM, per germline. V lost 2 bases and J lost 1, with 5 bases in between. The CDR3 spans 14 residues. CDR3 DNA sequence: TGTGCCAGCAGTTTAACAGGGAACACCGGGGAGCTGTTTTTT. Its protein is CASSLTGNTGELFF.

The chain has TRBV2 and TRBJ1-1, with D uncertain. Trimming left V 6 bases short and J 8 bases short, with 10 bases between. Looked up from germline, CDR1 is SNHLY and CDR2 is FYNNEI. CDR3 length: 11 amino acids. The DNA of the CDR3 is TGTGCCAGCAGCGGAGAGTCGGAAGCTTTCTTT. Residues: CASSGESEAFF.

This chain connects TRBV9 to TRBJ1-2, with D perhaps matching TRBD1 (5 bases). Germline V lookup: CDR1 SGDLS, CDR2 YYNGEE. The CDR3 consists of 15 residues. Trimming cost V 5 bases and J 8 bases, with 22 bases left between them. The CDR3 nucleotides are TGTGCCAGCAGGAAAATCCTGGGGAGTCAGGGCGGCTACACCTTC. The encoded protein is CASRKILGSQGGYTF.

The V and J genes are TRBV28 and TRBJ1-2; unclear D gene. The CDR3 runs 16 residues. The germline CDR1 and CDR2 sequences are MDHEN and SYDVKM. Trimming pared 3 bases from V and 4 bases from J, leaving 18 bases between. CDR3 sequence (DNA): TGTGCCAGCAGTTTGTACACTCTCCCGACGCCCTATGGCTACACCTTC. Amino acids: CASSLYTLPTPYGYTF.